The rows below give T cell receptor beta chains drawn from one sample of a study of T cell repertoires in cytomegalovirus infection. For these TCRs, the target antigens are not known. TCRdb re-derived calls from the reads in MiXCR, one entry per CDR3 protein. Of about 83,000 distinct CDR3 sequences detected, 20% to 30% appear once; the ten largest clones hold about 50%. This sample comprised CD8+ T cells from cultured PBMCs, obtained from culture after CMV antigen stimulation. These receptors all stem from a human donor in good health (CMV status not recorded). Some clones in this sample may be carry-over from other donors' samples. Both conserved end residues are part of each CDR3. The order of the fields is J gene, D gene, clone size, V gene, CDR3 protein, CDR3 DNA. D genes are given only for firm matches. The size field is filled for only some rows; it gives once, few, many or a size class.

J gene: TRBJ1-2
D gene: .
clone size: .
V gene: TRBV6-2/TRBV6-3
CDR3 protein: CASSYGSLRVYGYTF
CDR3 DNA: TGTGCCAGCAGTTACGGTTCCCTCCGGGTCTATGGCTACACCTTC

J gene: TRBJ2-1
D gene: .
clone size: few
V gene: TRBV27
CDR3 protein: CASTLLGPRYNEQFF
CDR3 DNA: TGTGCCAGTACCCTTTTGGGCCCGCGCTACAATGAGCAGTTCTTC

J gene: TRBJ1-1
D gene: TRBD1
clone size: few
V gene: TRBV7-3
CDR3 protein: CASSLGAGGSAEAFF
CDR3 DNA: TGTGCCAGCAGCTTAGGGGCAGGGGGTTCGGCTGAAGCTTTCTTT

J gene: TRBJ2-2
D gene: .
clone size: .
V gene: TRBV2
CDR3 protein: CASSGLANTGELFF
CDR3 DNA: TGTGCCAGCAGTGGTCTAGCCAACACCGGGGAGCTGTTTTTT

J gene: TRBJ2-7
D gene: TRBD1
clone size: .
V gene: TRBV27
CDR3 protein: CASSFAGGAYEQYF
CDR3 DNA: TGTGCCAGCAGTTTTGCAGGGGGCGCCTACGAGCAGTACTTC

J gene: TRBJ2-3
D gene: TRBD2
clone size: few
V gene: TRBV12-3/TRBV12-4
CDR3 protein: CASSLAGGSTDTQYF
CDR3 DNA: TGTGCCAGCAGTCTAGCGGGAGGGTCCACAGATACGCAGTATTTT

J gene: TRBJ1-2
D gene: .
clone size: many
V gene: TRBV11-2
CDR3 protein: CASSLRGQHNYGYTF
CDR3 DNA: TGTGCCAGCAGCTTAAGAGGACAGCATAACTATGGCTACACCTTC

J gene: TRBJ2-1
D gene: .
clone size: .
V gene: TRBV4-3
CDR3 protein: CASSQDLAAYNEQFF
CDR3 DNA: TGCGCCAGCAGCCAAGATCTCGCCGCCTACAATGAGCAGTTCTTC

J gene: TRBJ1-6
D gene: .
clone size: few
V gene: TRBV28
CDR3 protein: CATHPLPGGRNSPLHF
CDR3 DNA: TGTGCCACCCACCCTCTCCCAGGAGGGAGGAATTCACCCCTCCACTTT

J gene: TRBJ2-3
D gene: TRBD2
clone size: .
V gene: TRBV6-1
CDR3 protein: CASTTGLGTDTQYF
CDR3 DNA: TGTGCCAGCACAACGGGACTAGGCACAGATACGCAGTATTTT

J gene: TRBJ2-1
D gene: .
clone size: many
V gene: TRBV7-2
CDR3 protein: CASSYWGEYYNEQFF
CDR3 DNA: TGTGCCAGCAGTTATTGGGGGGAATACTACAATGAGCAGTTCTTC

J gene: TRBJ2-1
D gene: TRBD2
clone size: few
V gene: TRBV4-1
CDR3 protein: CASSQADREGEQFF
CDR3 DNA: TGCGCCAGCAGCCAAGCCGACCGGGAGGGTGAGCAGTTCTTC

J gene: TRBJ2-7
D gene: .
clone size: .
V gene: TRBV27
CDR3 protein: CASGLGYGGGEQYF
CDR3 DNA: TGTGCCAGCGGTTTGGGTTATGGGGGAGGCGAGCAGTACTTC

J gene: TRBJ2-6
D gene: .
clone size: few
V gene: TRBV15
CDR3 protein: CATSRGTSGANVLTF
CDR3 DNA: TGTGCCACCAGCAGAGGAACCTCTGGGGCCAACGTCCTGACTTTC

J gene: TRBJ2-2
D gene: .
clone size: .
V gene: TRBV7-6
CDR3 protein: CASSLSSGELFF
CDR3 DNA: TGTGCCAGCAGCTTAAGCAGTGGGGAGCTGTTTTTT

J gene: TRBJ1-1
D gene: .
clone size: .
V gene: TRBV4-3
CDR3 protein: CASSQGLVNTEAFF
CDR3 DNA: TGCGCCAGCAGCCAAGGGCTGGTGAACACTGAAGCTTTCTTT

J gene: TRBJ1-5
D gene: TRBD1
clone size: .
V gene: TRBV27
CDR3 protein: CASSSRTGAYSNQPQHF
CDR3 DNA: TGTGCCAGCAGTTCCCGGACAGGGGCTTATAGCAATCAGCCCCAGCATTTT

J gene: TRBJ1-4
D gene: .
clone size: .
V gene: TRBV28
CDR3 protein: CASSLPERAMREKLFF
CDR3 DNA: TGTGCCAGCAGTTTGCCTGAAAGGGCGATGAGGGAAAAACTGTTTTTT

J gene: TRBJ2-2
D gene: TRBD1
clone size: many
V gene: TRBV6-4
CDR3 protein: CASSDRGPGGELFF
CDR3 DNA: TGTGCCAGCAGTGACAGGGGGCCCGGCGGGGAGCTGTTTTTT

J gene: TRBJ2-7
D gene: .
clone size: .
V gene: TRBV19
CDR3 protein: CASSTGGIFYEQYF
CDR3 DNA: TGTGCCAGTAGTACGGGTGGAATATTTTACGAGCAGTACTTC

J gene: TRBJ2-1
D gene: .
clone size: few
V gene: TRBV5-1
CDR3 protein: CASSFSVHEQFF
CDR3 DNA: TGCGCCAGCAGCTTCTCGGTCCATGAGCAGTTCTTC

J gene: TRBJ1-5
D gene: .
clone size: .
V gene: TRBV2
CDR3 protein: CASNGAGGNQPQHF
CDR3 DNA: TGTGCCAGCAACGGTGCTGGAGGCAATCAGCCCCAGCATTTT

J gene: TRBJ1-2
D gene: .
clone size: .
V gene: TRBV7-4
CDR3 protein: CASSLTELGYTF
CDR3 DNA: TGTGCCAGCAGCTTGACCGAACTTGGCTACACCTTC

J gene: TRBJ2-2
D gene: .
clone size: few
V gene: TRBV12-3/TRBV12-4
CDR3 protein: CASSLSGAGGELFF
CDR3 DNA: TGTGCCAGCAGTTTATCGGGGGCAGGCGGGGAGCTGTTTTTT